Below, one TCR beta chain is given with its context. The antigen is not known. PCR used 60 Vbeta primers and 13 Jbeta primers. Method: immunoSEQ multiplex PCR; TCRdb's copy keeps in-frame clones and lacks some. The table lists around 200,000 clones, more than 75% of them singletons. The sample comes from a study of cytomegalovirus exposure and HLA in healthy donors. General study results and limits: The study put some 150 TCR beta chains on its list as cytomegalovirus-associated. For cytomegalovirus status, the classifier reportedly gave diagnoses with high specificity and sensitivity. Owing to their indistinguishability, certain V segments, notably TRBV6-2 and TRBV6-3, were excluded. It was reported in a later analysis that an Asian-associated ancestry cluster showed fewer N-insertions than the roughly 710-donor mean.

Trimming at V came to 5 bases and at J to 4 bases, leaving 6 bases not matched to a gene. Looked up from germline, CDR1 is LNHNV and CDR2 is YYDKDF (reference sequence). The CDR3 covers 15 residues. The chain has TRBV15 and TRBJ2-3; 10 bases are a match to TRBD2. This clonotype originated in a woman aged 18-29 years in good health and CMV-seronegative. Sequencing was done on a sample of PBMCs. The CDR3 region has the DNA TGTGCCACCAGCTTACTAGCGGGGTTACCAGATACGCAGTATTTT. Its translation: CATSLLAGLPDTQYF.